A single T cell receptor (beta chain) is shown here with its context. Its antigen is unknown. Sample time point: week 35, safety follow-up. Topical imiquimod accompanied each vaccine dose, which consisted of 300 ug of mutant IDH1 20-mer peptide. The data originate from a study of a mutant IDH1 vaccine in newly diagnosed glioma. In the study overall: Vaccines began 4-6 weeks after radiotherapy alone, or with temozolomide cycles. Treated patients had a mean age of approximately 41 years and a sex split that was roughly 62% male and roughly 40% female. Patients previously underwent radiotherapy, temozolomide, or both, and most underwent both.

The protocol was immunoSEQ multiplex PCR, while the TCRdb copy is restricted to in-frame clones and leaves out a portion. The sample consists of over 65,000 clones, 80% to 85% of them appearing once. Whole-study results and caveats: Whatever changes occurred in top peripheral T cell clonotypes seemed unrelated to pseudoprogression.

Germline CDR1 reads MNHEY; CDR2 reads SMNVEV (reference sequence). The CDR3 runs 18 residues. The V gene end was trimmed by 3 bases and the J gene end by 1 base; junction bases not matched to a gene: 2. The sample consisted of PBMCs, taken from a glioma patient whose treatment included an IDH1 peptide vaccine. The TCR was taken from a man in his late teens or twenties with glioma. The chain couples TRBV27 to TRBJ2-2, with TRBD2 matching 16 bases. The CDR3 reads CASSFGTSGGGNTGELFF. The CDR3 coding sequence is TGTGCCAGCAGTTTCGGGACTAGCGGGGGGGGGAACACCGGGGAGCTGTTTTTT.